The next 15 T cell receptor beta chains were all read from a single sample in a study of T cells in Graves' hyperthyroidism and ophthalmopathy. Researchers took RNA transcripts and amplified the TCR beta CDR3 regions from them. RT-PCR in the first round (using the HTBI primer set) targeted the TCR CDR3. TCRdb ran MiXCR on the multiplex PCR reads and lists one entry per CDR3 protein. The sample has over 250,000 distinct CDR3 sequences, 25% seen once; the top ten hold approximately 25%. Sequencing input: blood. These receptors all stem from a man in his forties with Graves' hyperthyroidism that later progressed to Graves' ophthalmopathy.

The sample holds many counts of this clonotype. The chain employs TRBV20-1 and TRBJ2-4; 8 bases are shared with TRBD1. The germline gives CDR1 DFQATT, CDR2 SNEGSKA (reference sequence). CDR3 length: 14 amino acids. With 3 bases clipped from V and 7 bases from J, the junction kept 8 bases outside the gene matches. CDR3 nucleotides: TGCAGTGCTAGTCCAGGGGGCAACAAGAACATTCAGTACTTC. Encoded protein: CSASPGGNKNIQYF.

This clonotype was picked up many times. The rearrangement links TRBV11-2 to TRBJ1-1, with D uncertain. The germline V gene encodes CDR1 SGHAT and CDR2 FQNNGV. The CDR3 extends over 15 amino acids. V was clipped by 2 bases and J by 1 base, with 11 bases between them. The DNA for the CDR3 is TGTGCCAGCAGCTTAACACCTGGAGCGAACACTGAAGCTTTCTTT. As protein: CASSLTPGANTEAFF.

The V and J genes are TRBV10-3 and TRBJ1-5; perhaps TRBD1 as D (5 bases). The V gene's germline CDR1 is ENHRY and CDR2 SYGVKD. Trimming removed 8 bases at V and 5 bases at J, with 19 bases between. The CDR3 loop spans 15 amino acids. The CDR3 DNA sequence: TGTGCCATCTTGGGGAGACAGTCCCGGGATCAGCCCCAGCATTTT. Translated: CAILGRQSRDQPQHF.

The table lists this clonotype with many counts. The rearrangement links TRBV11-2 to TRBJ1-2; D might be TRBD1 (6 bases). This CDR3 has 15 amino acids. CDR1 and CDR2 (germline): SGHAT, FQNNGV. Trimming shortened V by 2 bases and J by 0 bases, and 10 bases separated the two germline ends. CDR3 nucleotide sequence: TGTGCCAGCAGCTTAATGGACAGCTCTAACTATGGCTACACCTTC. Protein product: CASSLMDSSNYGYTF. Full variable domain (remainder filled in from reference TRBV11-2 and TRBJ1-2): EAGVAQSPRYKIIEKRQSVAFWCNPISGHATLYWYQQILGQGPKLLIQFQNNGVVDDSQLPKDRFSAERLKGVDSTLKIQPAKLEDSAVYLCASSLMDSSNYGYTFGSGTRLTVV.

This clonotype appeared many times. The chain uses TRBV18 and TRBJ2-7; the match to TRBD1 covers 12 bases. The CDR3 runs to 14 residues. Germline values: CDR1 KGHSH, CDR2 LQKENI. V shed 7 bases and J 6 bases; nucleotides not matched to a gene: 7. In DNA form, the CDR3 reads TGTGCCAGCTTCCGGGACAGGGGGCCCCTCGAGCAGTACTTC. Protein product: CASFRDRGPLEQYF.

This clonotype showed up many times. The V and J genes are TRBV6-2 or TRBV6-3 and TRBJ2-2; D is possibly TRBD1 (5 bases). V dropped 8 bases and J dropped 1 base, with 8 bases sitting between them. The CDR3 sequence is 13 residues long. Looked up from germline, CDR1 is MNHEY and CDR2 is SVGEGT. The CDR3 sequence: CASLGQNTGELFF. CDR3 bases: TGTGCCAGCCTTGGACAGAACACCGGGGAGCTGTTTTTT.

At least ten counts were recorded for this clonotype. J is TRBJ1-5 and V is TRBV20-1; no clear D. Per the germline V gene, CDR1 is DFQATT and CDR2 is SNEGSKA (reference sequence). V dropped 5 bases and J dropped 6 bases, with 14 bases sitting between them. CDR3 length: 13 amino acids. CDR3 sequence (DNA): TGCAGTGCTCGAGCACCCTCAGGTCAGCCCCAGCATTTT. Protein sequence: CSARAPSGQPQHF.

This clonotype showed up many times. V and J are TRBV10-3 and TRBJ1-2, with D possibly matching TRBD1 (5 bases). CDR3 size: 12 residues. The V gene lost 6 bases and the J gene lost 7 bases, with 12 bases spanning the gap. Germline V CDR1 and CDR2: ENHRY, SYGVKD. The CDR3 coding sequence is TGTGCCATCAGCTCCGGGACCGGTGGCTACACCTTC. Protein product: CAISSGTGGYTF.

This clonotype was found many times. This sequence joins TRBV6-1 and TRBJ2-5; D unresolved. Germline V lookup: CDR1 MNHNS, CDR2 SASEGT. V was shortened by 6 bases and J by 5 bases, with 13 bases between the two germline ends. The CDR3 contains 13 residues. CDR3: CASRTTGLETQYF. The DNA for the CDR3 is TGTGCCAGCAGAACGACCGGCCTGGAGACCCAGTACTTC.

This clonotype has a count of ten or more. The rearrangement links TRBV3-1 to TRBJ1-1, with D unclear. The length of the CDR3 is 13 residues. Germline CDR1 reads LGHDT; CDR2 reads YNNKEL (reference sequence). The ends were cut back, 1 base at V and 10 bases at J, with 13 bases in the middle. The CDR3 reads CASSQGRNSGAFF. For the CDR3, the DNA is TGTGCCAGCAGCCAAGGCCGGAACAGTGGAGCTTTCTTT.

This clonotype was detected ten times or more. The chain uses TRBV12-3 or TRBV12-4 and TRBJ2-3; D gene uncertain. The CDR3 is made up of 11 amino acids. V shed 6 bases and J shed 6 bases, with 7 bases lying between them. The CDR3 loop reads CASRLGDTQYF. The DNA for the CDR3 is TGTGCCAGCAGGCTGGGCGATACGCAGTATTTT.

This clonotype occurred many times. CDR3 nucleotide sequence: TGTGCCAGCAGCTCCGGGCCCCGATTTAGCAATCAGCCCCAGCATTTT. Its translation: CASSSGPRFSNQPQHF. The chain has TRBV11-2 and TRBJ1-5, with D hard to call. Germline CDR1 is SGHAT and CDR2 is FQNNGV. Trimming removed 4 bases at V and 0 bases at J, with 13 bases between. The CDR3 extends over 16 amino acids. The entire variable domain, with the rest obtained from reference TRBV11-2 and TRBJ1-5, is as follows: EAGVAQSPRYKIIEKRQSVAFWCNPISGHATLYWYQQILGQGPKLLIQFQNNGVVDDSQLPKDRFSAERLKGVDSTLKIQPAKLEDSAVYLCASSSGPRFSNQPQHFGDGTRLSIL.

The rearrangement joins TRBV6-2 or TRBV6-3 to TRBJ2-5; a possible D gene is TRBD2 (5 bases). V lost 3 bases, J lost 1 base, and 12 bases lay in between. Germline V lookup: CDR1 MNHEY, CDR2 SVGEGT. CDR3 length: 15 residues. The CDR3 DNA is TGTGCCAGCAGTTATCCCACCAGCGGCCAAGAGACCCAGTACTTC. Translated, it gives CASSYPTSGQETQYF.

At least ten counts were recorded for this clonotype. The chain uses TRBV9 and TRBJ1-6; tentatively, D is TRBD1 (6 bases). The CDR3 runs to 14 residues. Trimming stripped 4 bases from V and 9 bases from J, with 14 bases between. Germline lookup yields CDR1 SGDLS and CDR2 YYNGEE. The DNA of the CDR3 is TGTGCCAGCAGCACCGAGAGAGGGGGTTCACCCCTCCACTTT. Protein product: CASSTERGGSPLHF.

This clonotype has a count of ten or more. V is TRBV20-1 and J is TRBJ2-5; 12 positions match TRBD2. The CDR3 loop spans 15 amino acids. V shed 3 bases, J shed 0 bases, and the junction held 2 bases outside the gene matches. Germline assignment: CDR1 DFQATT and CDR2 SNEGSKA (reference sequence). The CDR3 nucleotides are TGCAGTGCTAGTGGACTAGCGGGGTACCAAGAGACCCAGTACTTC. It is translated as CSASGLAGYQETQYF.